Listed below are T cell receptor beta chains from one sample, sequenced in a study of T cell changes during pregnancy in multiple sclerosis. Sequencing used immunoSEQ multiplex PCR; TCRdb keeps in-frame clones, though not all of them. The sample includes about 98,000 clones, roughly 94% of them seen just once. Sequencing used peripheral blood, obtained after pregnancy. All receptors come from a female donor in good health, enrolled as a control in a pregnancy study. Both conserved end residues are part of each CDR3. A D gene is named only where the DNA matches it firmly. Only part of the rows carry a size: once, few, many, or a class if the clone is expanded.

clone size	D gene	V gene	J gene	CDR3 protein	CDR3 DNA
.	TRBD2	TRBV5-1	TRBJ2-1	CASSLVGTSVIEQFF	TGCGCCAGCAGCTTGGTAGGGACTAGCGTCATTGAGCAGTTCTTC
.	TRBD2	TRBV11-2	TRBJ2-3	CASSLPPLAETDTQYF	TGTGCCAGCAGCCTCCCTCCCCTAGCGGAAACAGATACGCAGTATTTT
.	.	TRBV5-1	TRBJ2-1	CASSLNPLRESSYNEQFF	TGCGCCAGCAGCTTGAACCCGCTCCGGGAGAGCTCCTACAATGAGCAGTTCTTC
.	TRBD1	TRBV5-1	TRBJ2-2	CASSSARTGVTGELFF	TGCGCCAGCAGCTCCGCTCGGACAGGAGTTACCGGGGAGCTGTTTTTT
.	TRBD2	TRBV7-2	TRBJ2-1	CASTPRRGLNYNEQFF	TGTGCCAGCACCCCCCGGCGGGGACTAAACTACAATGAGCAGTTCTTC
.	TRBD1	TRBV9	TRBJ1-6	CASSVEDRDNSPLHF	TGTGCCAGCAGCGTAGAGGACAGGGATAATTCACCCCTCCACTTT
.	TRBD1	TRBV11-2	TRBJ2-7	CASSLGYRGAPYEQYF	TGTGCCAGCAGCTTAGGGTACAGGGGGGCTCCCTACGAGCAGTACTTC
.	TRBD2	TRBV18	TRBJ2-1	CASSPPTSGIIRGEQFF	TGTGCCAGCTCACCACCGACTAGCGGGATTATTCGGGGTGAGCAGTTCTTC
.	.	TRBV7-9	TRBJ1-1	CASSLRKGAEAFF	TGTGCCAGCAGCTTAAGAAAAGGGGCTGAAGCTTTCTTT
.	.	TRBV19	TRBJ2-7	CASSHGDYEQYF	TGTGCCAGTAGTCACGGGGACTACGAGCAGTACTTC
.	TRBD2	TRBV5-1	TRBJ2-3	CASSRTGTITDTQYF	TGCGCCAGCAGCAGAACCGGGACTATCACAGATACGCAGTATTTT
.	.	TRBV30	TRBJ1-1	CAWRKIPRFTEAFF	TGTGCCTGGAGAAAAATCCCCCGGTTCACTGAAGCTTTCTTT
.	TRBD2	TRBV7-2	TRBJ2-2	CASSLGRGSGELFF	TGTGCCAGCAGCTTAGGGCGCGGGAGTGGGGAGCTGTTTTTT
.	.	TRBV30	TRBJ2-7	CAWSVLGGNYEQYF	TGTGCCTGGAGTGTACTTGGGGGGAACTACGAGCAGTACTTC
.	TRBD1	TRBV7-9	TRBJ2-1	CASSGTAYNEQFF	TGTGCCAGCAGTGGGACAGCCTACAATGAGCAGTTCTTC
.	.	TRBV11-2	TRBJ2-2	CASSLALGGVGGELFF	TGTGCCAGCAGCTTAGCCCTTGGCGGGGTAGGCGGGGAGCTGTTTTTT
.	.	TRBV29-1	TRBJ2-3	CSVDKSTDTQYF	TGCAGCGTTGATAAAAGCACAGATACGCAGTATTTT
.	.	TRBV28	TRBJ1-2	CASSEGQGGYGYTF	TGTGCCAGCAGTGAAGGGCAGGGCGGCTATGGCTACACCTTC
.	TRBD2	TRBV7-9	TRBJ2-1	CASSSPGGGSYNEQFF	TGTGCCAGCAGCTCCCCCGGCGGGGGTTCCTACAATGAGCAGTTCTTC
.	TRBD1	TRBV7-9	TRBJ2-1	CASSPGTGVHNEQFF	TGTGCCAGCAGCCCCGGGACAGGGGTCCACAATGAGCAGTTCTTC
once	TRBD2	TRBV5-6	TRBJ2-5	CASSINKRTRQETQYF	TGTGCCAGCAGCATCAATAAACGGACTAGACAAGAGACCCAGTACTTC
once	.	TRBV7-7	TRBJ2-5	CASSFEPNGDQETQYF	TGTGCTAGCAGCTTCGAGCCAAACGGGGATCAAGAGACCCAGTACTTC
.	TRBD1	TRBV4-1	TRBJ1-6	CASSQDRKQGSSYNSPLHF	TGCGCCAGCAGCCAAGATAGGAAACAGGGGAGCTCCTATAATTCACCCCTCCACTTT
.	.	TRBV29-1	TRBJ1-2	CSGLTEDGYTF	TGCAGCGGCCTAACCGAGGATGGCTACACCTTC
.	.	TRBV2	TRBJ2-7	CASSEARGVEQYF	TGTGCCAGCAGTGAAGCGCGCGGGGTCGAGCAGTACTTC
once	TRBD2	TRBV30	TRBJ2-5	CAWSVYSGGQETQYF	TGTGCCTGGAGTGTATATAGCGGGGGCCAAGAGACCCAGTACTTC
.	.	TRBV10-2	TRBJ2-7	CASGGGEVYEQYF	TGCGCCAGCGGGGGAGGTGAGGTGTACGAGCAGTACTTC
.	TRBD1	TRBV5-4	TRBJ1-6	CATFGDSQDSPLHF	TGTGCCACGTTCGGGGACAGCCAAGATTCACCCCTCCACTTT
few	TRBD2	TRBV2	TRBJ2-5	CASSEIAGETQYF	TGTGCCAGCAGTGAAATAGCGGGGGAGACCCAGTACTTC
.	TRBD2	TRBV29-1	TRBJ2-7	CSVSLAGGPSSYEQYF	TGCAGCGTTTCACTAGCGGGAGGCCCCAGCTCCTACGAGCAGTACTTC
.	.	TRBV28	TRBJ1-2	CASRGAGANYGYTF	TGTGCCAGCAGGGGCGCGGGGGCGAACTATGGCTACACCTTC
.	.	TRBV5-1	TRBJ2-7	CASSEQSSYEQYF	TGCGCCAGCAGCGAACAAAGCTCCTACGAGCAGTACTTC
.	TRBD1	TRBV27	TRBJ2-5	CASNPVGQGEETQYF	TGTGCCAGCAACCCCGTGGGACAGGGGGAAGAGACCCAGTACTTC
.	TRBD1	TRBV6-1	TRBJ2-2	CASSAGTGGTGELFF	TGTGCCAGCAGTGCCGGGACAGGGGGCACCGGGGAGCTGTTTTTT
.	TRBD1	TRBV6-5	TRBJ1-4	CASSGTGGEKLFF	TGTGCCAGCAGTGGGACAGGGGGCGAAAAACTGTTTTTT
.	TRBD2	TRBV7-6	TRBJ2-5	CASSLEGGLAGQETQYF	TGTGCCAGCAGCTTAGAAGGTGGACTAGCGGGGCAAGAGACCCAGTACTTC
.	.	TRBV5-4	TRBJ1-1	CASSLVSDTEAFF	TGTGCCAGCAGCTTGGTGTCGGACACTGAAGCTTTCTTT
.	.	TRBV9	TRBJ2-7	CASSGPARANEQYF	TGTGCCAGCAGCGGCCCGGCCAGGGCCAACGAGCAGTACTTC
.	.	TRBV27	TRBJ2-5	CASSLGPGETQYF	TGTGCCAGCAGTTTGGGCCCAGGGGAGACCCAGTACTTC
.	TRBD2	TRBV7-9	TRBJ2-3	CASSRLAGGSTDTQYF	TGTGCCAGCAGCCGCCTAGCGGGAGGAAGCACAGATACGCAGTATTTT
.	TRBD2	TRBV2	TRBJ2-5	CASSEGSSGVETQYF	TGTGCCAGCAGTGAGGGGTCTAGCGGGGTGGAGACCCAGTACTTC
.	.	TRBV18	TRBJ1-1	CASSPLDSGSGAFF	TGTGCCAGCTCACCACTGGATTCAGGGTCAGGAGCTTTCTTT
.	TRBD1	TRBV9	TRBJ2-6	CASSSPRGTGVSGANVLTF	TGTGCCAGCAGCTCCCCCCGCGGGACAGGGGTTTCTGGGGCCAACGTCCTGACTTTC
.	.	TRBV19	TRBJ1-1	CASSRQGNTEAFF	TGTGCCAGTAGCAGGCAGGGGAACACTGAAGCTTTCTTT
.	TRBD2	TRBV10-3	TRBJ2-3	CAISARSAGGFTDTQYF	TGTGCCATCAGTGCCAGATCAGCGGGAGGGTTCACAGATACGCAGTATTTT
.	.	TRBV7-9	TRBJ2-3	CASSLGAVWRGITDTQYF	TGTGCCAGCAGCTTAGGGGCGGTTTGGCGGGGCATCACAGATACGCAGTATTTT
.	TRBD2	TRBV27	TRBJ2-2	CASSRGLAGSGELFF	TGTGCCAGCAGCCGGGGACTAGCGGGGTCCGGGGAGCTGTTTTTT
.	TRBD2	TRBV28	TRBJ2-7	CASSRGLAGVSPYEQYF	TGTGCCAGCAGTAGGGGACTAGCGGGAGTCAGCCCCTACGAGCAGTACTTC
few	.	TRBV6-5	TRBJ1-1	CASSRGTEAFF	TGTGCCAGCAGTCGGGGGACTGAAGCTTTCTTT
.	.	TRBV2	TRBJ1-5	CASRGDQPQHF	TGTGCCAGCCGGGGGGACCAGCCCCAGCATTTT
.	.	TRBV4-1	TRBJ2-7	CASSVTGDPSYEQYF	TGCGCCAGCAGCGTAACCGGAGATCCCTCCTACGAGCAGTACTTC
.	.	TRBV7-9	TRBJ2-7	CASRKDRSGETYEQYF	TGTGCCAGCAGAAAAGACAGGTCGGGCGAGACCTACGAGCAGTACTTC
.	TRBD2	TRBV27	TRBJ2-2	CASRRREKIGELFF	TGTGCCAGCAGGAGGCGGGAGAAGATCGGGGAGCTGTTTTTT
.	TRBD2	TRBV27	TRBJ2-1	CASRELAGGGDEQFF	TGTGCCAGCAGGGAACTAGCGGGAGGTGGGGATGAGCAGTTCTTC